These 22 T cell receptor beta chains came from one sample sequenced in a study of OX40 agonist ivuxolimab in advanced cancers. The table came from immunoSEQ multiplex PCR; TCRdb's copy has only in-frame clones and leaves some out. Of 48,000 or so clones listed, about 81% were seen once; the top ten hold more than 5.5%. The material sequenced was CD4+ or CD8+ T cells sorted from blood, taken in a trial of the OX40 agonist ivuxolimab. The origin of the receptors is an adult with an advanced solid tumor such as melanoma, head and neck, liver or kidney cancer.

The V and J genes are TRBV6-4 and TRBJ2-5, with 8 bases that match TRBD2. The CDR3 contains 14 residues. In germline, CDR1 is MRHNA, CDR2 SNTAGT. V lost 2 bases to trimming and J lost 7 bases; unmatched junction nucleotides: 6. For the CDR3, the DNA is TGTGCCAGCAGTGACGGGACTAGGATGGGGACCCAGTACTTC. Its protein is CASSDGTRMGTQYF.

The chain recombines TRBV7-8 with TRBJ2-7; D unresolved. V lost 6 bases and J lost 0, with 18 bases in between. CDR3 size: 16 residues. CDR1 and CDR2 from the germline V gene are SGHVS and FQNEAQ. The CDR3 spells CASSRRPTMGSYEQYF. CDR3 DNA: TGTGCCAGCAGTCGACGCCCCACCATGGGCTCCTACGAGCAGTACTTC.

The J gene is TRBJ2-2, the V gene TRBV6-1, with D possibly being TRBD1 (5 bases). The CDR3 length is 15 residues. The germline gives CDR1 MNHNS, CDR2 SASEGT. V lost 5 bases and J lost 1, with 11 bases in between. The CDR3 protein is CASSSSRGNTGELFF. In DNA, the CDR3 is TGTGCCAGCAGTAGTTCTAGGGGGAACACCGGGGAGCTGTTTTTT.

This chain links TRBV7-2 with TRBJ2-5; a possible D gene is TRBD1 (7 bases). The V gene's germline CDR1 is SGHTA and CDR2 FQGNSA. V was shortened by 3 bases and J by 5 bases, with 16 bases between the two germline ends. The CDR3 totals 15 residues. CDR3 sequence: CASSFQGGWGETQYF. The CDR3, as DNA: TGTGCCAGCAGCTTCCAGGGGGGATGGGGCGAGACCCAGTACTTC.

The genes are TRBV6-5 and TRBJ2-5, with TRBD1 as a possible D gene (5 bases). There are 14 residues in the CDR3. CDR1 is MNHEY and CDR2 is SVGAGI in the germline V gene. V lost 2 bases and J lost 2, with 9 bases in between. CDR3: CASSYRTRQETQYF. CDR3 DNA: TGTGCCAGCAGTTACCGGACACGACAAGAGACCCAGTACTTC.

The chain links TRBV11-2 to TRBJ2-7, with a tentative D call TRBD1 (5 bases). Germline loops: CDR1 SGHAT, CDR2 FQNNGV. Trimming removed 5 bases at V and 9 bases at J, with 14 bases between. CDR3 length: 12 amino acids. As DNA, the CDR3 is TGTGCCAGCAGCGCGGACAATATAGGGCAGTACTTC. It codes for CASSADNIGQYF.

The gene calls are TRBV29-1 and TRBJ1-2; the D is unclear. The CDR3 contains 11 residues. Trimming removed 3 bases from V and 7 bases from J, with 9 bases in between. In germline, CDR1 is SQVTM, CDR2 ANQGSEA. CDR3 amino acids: CSVDSSIGYTF. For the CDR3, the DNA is TGCAGCGTTGACAGTTCTATTGGCTACACCTTC.

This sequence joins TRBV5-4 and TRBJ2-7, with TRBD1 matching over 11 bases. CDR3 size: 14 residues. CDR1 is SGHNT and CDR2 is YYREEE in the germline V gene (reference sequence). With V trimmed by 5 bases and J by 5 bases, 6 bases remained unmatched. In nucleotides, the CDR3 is TGTGCCAGCAGTGGGACAGGGGGGATCGACGAGCAGTACTTC. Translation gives CASSGTGGIDEQYF.

The CDR3 DNA sequence: TGTGCCAGCAGCCTCGGGGACATCTACAATGAGCAGTTCTTC. It codes for CASSLGDIYNEQFF. This rearrangement joins TRBV5-4 to TRBJ2-1, with a weak D call TRBD1 (6 bases). The CDR3 has 14 amino acids. The germline CDR1 and CDR2 sequences are SGHNT and YYREEE (reference sequence). V shed 4 bases and J shed 3 bases, with 11 bases lying between them. The full variable domain, completed using reference TRBV5-4 and TRBJ2-1, is ETGVTQSPTHLIKTRGQQVTLRCSSQSGHNTVSWYQQALGQGPQFIFQYYREEENGRGNFPPRFSGLQFPNYSSELNVNALELDDSALYLCASSLGDIYNEQFFGPGTRLTVL.

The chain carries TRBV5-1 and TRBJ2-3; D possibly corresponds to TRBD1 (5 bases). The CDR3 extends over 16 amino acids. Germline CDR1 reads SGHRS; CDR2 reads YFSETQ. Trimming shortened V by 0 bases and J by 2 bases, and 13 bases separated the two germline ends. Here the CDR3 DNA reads TGCGCCAGCAGCTTGGAGGGATTGGGGCACACAGATACGCAGTATTTT. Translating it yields CASSLEGLGHTDTQYF. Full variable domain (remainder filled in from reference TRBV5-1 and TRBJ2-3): KAGVTQTPRYLIKTRGQQVTLSCSPISGHRSVSWYQQTPGQGLQFLFEYFSETQRNKGNFPGRFSGRQFSNSRSEMNVSTLELGDSALYLCASSLEGLGHTDTQYFGPGTRLTVL.

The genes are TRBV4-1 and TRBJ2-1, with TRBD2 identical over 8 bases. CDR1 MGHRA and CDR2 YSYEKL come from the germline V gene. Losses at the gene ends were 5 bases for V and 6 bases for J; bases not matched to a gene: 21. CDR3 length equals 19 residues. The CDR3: CASSSPLTPGTRKPNEQFF. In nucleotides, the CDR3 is TGCGCCAGCAGCTCGCCCTTAACTCCCGGGACTAGGAAACCCAATGAGCAGTTCTTC.

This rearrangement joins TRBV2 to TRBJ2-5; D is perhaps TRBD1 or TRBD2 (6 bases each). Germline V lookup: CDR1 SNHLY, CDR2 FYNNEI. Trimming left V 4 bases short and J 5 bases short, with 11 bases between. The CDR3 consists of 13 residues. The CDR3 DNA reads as TGTGCCAGCAGTGTAGTAGGGGGGGAGACCCAGTACTTC. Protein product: CASSVVGGETQYF. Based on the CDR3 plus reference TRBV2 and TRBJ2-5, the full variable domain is EPEVTQTPSHQVTQMGQEVILRCVPISNHLYFYWYRQILGQKVEFLVSFYNNEISEKSEIFDDQFSVERPDGSNFTLKIRSTKLEDSAMYFCASSVVGGETQYFGPGTRLLVL.

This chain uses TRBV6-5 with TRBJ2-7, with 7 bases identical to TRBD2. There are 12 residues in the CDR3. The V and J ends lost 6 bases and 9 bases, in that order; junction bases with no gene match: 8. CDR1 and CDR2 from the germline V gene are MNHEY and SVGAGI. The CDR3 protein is CASRSGNTLQYF. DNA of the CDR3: TGTGCCAGCAGGAGCGGGAATACTTTGCAGTACTTC.

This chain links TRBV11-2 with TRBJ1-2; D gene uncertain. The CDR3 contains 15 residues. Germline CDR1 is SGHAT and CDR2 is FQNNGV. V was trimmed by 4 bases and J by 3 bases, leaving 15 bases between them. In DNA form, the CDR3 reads TGTGCCAGCAGCTCTGTCCGGGCCCGCGACTATGGCTACACCTTC. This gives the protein CASSSVRARDYGYTF.

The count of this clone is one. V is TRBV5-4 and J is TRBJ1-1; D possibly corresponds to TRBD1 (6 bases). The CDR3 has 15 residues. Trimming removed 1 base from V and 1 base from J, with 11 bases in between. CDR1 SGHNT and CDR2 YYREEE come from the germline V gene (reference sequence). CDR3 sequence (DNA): TGTGCCAGCAGCTTGACAGGGAACGGGAACACTGAAGCTTTCTTT. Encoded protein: CASSLTGNGNTEAFF.

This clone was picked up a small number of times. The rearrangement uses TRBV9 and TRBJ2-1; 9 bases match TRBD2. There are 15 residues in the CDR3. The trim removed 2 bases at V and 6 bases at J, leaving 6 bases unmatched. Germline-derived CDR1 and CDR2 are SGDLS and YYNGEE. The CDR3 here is CASSVGLALGNEQFF. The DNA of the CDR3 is TGTGCCAGCAGCGTGGGACTAGCTCTCGGCAATGAGCAGTTCTTC.

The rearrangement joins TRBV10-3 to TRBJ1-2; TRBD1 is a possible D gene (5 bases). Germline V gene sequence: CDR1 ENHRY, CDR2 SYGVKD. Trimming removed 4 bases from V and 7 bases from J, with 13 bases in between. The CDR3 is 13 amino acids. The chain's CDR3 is CAISANTGFGYTF. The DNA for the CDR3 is TGTGCCATCAGTGCGAATACAGGATTTGGCTACACCTTC.

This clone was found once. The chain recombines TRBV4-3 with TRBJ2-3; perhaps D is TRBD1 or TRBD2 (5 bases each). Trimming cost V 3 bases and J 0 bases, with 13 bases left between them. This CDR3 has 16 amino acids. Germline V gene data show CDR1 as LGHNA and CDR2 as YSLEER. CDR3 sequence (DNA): TGCGCCAGCAGCCACGGGGCGGTGCCCAGCACAGATACGCAGTATTTT. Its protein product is CASSHGAVPSTDTQYF.

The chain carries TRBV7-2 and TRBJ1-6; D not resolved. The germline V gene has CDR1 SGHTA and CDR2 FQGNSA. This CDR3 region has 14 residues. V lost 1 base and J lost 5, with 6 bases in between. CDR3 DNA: TGTGCCAGCAGCTTAGAACAGAATAATTCACCCCTCCACTTT. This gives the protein CASSLEQNNSPLHF.

DNA for the CDR3: TGTGCCAGCAGCTTCGAGGCGGTCACTTCCTACGAGCAGTACTTC. This sequence encodes CASSFEAVTSYEQYF. The gene calls are TRBV7-2 and TRBJ2-7; D gene ambiguous. This CDR3 spans 15 amino acids. V gave up 3 bases and J gave up 1 base, with 13 bases separating them. Germline CDR1 reads SGHTA; CDR2 reads FQGNSA.

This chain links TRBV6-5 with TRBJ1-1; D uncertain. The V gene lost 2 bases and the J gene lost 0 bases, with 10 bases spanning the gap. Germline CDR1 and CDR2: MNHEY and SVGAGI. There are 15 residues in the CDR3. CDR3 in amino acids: CASSYDPEVNTEAFF. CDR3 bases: TGTGCCAGCAGTTACGACCCTGAGGTGAACACTGAAGCTTTCTTT.

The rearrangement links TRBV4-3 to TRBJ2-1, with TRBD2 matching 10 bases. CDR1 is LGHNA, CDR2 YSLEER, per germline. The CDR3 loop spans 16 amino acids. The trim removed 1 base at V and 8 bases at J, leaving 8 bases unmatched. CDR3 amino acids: CASSQVSSGRVDEQFF. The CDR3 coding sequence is TGCGCCAGCAGCCAAGTGTCCAGCGGGAGGGTGGATGAGCAGTTCTTC.